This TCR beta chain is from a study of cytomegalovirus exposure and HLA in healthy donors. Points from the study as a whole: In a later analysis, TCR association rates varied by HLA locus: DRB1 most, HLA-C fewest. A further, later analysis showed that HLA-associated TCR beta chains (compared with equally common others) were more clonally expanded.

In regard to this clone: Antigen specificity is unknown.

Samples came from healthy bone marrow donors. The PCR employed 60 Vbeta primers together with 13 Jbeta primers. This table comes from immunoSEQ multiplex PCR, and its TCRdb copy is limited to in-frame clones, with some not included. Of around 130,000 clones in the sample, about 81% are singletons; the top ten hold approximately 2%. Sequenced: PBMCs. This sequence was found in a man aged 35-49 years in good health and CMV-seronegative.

The CDR3 here is CASSVGLAGRYEQYF. CDR3 coding DNA: TGTGCCAGCAGTGTCGGACTAGCGGGACGCTACGAGCAGTACTTC. V and J are TRBV25-1 and TRBJ2-7; 12 bases align to TRBD2. The CDR3 runs 15 residues. Per germline, CDR1 MGHDK and CDR2 SYGVNS. With 4 bases clipped from V and 3 bases from J, the junction kept 4 bases outside the gene matches.